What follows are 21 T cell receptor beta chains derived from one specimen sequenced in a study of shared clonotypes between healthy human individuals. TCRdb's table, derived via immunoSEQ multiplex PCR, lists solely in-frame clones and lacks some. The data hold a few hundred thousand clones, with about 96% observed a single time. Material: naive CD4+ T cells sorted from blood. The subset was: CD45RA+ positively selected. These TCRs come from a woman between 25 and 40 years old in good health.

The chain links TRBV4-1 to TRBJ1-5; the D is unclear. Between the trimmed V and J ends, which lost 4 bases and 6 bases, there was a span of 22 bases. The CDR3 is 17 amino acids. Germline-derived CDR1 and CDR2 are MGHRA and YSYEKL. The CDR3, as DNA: TGCGCCAGCAGCCTTTCAGACGGGAGATCCTCGTCTCAGCCCCAGCATTTT. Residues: CASSLSDGRSSSQPQHF.

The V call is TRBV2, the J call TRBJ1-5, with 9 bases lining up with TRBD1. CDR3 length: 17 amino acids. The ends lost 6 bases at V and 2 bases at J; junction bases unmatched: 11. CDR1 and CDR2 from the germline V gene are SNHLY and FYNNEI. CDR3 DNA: TGTGCCAGCAGACCCGGGACAGGGTATTGGGGCAATCAGCCCCAGCATTTT. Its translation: CASRPGTGYWGNQPQHF.

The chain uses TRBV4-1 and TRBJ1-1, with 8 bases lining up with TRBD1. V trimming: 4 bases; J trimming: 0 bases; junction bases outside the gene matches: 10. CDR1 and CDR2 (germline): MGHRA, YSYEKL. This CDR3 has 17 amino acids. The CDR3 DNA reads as TGCGCCAGCAGCCCACGTGGACAGGGACCCTTGAACACTGAAGCTTTCTTT. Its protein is CASSPRGQGPLNTEAFF.

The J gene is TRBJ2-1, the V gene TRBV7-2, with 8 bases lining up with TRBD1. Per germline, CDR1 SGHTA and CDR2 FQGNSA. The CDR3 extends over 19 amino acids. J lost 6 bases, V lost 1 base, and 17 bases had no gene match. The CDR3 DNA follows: TGTGCCAGCAGCTTAGTAGGGCAGGGGGCGATATCCCCAATCAATGAGCAGTTCTTC. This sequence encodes CASSLVGQGAISPINEQFF.

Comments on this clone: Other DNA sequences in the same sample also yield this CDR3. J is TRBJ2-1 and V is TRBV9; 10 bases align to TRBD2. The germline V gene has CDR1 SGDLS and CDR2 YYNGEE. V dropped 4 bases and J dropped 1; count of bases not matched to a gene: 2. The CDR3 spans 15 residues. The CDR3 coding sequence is TGTGCCAGCAGCCCTAGCGGGAGTTCCTACAATGAGCAGTTCTTC. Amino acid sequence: CASSPSGSSYNEQFF.

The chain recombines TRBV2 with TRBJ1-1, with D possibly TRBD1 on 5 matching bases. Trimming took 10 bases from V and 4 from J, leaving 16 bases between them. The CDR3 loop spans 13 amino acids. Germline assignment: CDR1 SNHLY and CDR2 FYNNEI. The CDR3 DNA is TGTGCCACAGGAGGTCCCGGGGGCACTGAAGCTTTCTTT. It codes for CATGGPGGTEAFF.

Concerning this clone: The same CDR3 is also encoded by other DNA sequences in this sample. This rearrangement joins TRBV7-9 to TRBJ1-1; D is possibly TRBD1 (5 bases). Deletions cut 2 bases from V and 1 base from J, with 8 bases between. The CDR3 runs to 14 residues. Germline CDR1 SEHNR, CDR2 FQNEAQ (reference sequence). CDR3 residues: CASSLQGENTEAFF. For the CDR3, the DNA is TGTGCCAGCAGCTTACAGGGAGAGAACACTGAAGCTTTCTTT.

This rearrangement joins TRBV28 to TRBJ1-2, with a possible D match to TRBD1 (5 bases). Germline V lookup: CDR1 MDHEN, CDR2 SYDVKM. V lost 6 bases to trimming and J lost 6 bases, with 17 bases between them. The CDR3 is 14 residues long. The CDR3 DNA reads TGTGCCAGCAGCCTCGACAGATACTCTAATGGCTACACCTTC. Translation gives CASSLDRYSNGYTF.

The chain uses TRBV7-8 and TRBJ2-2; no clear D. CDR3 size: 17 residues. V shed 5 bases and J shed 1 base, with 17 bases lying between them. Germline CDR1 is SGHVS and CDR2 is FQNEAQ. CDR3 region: CASSQFRLGLNTGELFF. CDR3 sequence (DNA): TGTGCCAGCAGCCAATTCCGACTTGGGTTGAACACCGGGGAGCTGTTTTTT.

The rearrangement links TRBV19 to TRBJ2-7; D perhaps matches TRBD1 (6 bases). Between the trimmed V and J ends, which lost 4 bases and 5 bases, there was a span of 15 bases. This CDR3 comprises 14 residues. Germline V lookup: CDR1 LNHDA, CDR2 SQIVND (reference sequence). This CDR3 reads CASSNLLGAHEQYF. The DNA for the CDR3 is TGTGCCAGTAGTAATTTGTTGGGGGCCCACGAGCAGTACTTC.

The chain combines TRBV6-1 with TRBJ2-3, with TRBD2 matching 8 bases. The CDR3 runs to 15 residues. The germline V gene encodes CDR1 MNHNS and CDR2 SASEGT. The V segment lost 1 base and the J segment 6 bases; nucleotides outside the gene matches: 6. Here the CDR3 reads CASSEGLAYLDTQYF. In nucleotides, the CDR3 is TGTGCCAGCAGTGAAGGACTAGCGTACCTCGATACGCAGTATTTT.

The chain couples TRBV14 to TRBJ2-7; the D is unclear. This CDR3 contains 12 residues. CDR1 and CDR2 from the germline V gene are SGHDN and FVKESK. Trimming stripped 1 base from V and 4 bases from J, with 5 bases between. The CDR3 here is CASSQVWYEQYF. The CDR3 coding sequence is TGTGCCAGCAGCCAAGTTTGGTACGAGCAGTACTTC.

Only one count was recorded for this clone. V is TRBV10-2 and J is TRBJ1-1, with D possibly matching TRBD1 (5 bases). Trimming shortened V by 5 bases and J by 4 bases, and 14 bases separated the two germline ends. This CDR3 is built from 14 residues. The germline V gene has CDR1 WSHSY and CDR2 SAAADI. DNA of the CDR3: TGCGCCAGCAGTCTGACAGCTTTGTTCACTGAAGCTTTCTTT. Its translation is CASSLTALFTEAFF.

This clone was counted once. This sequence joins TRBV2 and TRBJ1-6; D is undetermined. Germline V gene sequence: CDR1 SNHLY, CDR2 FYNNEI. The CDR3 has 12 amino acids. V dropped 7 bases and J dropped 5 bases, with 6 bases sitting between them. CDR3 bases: TGTGCCAGCACAGCTAATAATTCACCCCTCCACTTT. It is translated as CASTANNSPLHF.

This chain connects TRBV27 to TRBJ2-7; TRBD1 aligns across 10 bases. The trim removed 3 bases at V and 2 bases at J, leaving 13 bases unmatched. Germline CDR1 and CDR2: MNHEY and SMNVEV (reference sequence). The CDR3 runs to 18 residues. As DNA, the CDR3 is TGTGCCAGCAGTTTTGCGGGACTAAGCGGGACAGGGGCCTACGAGCAGTACTTC. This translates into CASSFAGLSGTGAYEQYF.

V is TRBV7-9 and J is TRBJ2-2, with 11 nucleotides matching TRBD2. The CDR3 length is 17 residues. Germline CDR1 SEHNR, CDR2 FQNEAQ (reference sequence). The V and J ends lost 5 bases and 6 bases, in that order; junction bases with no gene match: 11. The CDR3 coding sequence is TGTGCCAGCAGCCCCATAACTAGCGGGAGTACCGCCGGGGAGCTGTTTTTT. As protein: CASSPITSGSTAGELFF.

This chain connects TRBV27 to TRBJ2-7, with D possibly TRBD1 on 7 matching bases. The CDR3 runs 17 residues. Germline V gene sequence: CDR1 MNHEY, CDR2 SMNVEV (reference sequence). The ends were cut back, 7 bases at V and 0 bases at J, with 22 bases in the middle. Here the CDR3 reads CASTSRRAAGGSYEQYF. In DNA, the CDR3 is TGTGCCAGCACCTCTCGGAGGGCGGCAGGGGGCTCCTACGAGCAGTACTTC.

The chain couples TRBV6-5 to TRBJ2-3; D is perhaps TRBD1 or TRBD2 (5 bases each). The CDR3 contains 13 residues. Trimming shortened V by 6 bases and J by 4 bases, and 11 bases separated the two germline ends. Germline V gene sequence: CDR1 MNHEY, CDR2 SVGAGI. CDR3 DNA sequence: TGTGCCAGCAGGGAAGGGACGGCAGATACGCAGTATTTT. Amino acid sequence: CASREGTADTQYF.

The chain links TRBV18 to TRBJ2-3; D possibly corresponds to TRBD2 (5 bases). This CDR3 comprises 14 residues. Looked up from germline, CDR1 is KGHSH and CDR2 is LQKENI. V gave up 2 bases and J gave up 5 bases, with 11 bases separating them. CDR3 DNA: TGTGCCAGCTCACCAACTCCCGGAGGAGATACGCAGTATTTT. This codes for CASSPTPGGDTQYF. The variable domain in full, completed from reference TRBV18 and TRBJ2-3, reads NAGVMQNPRHLVRRRGQEARLRCSPMKGHSHVYWYRQLPEEGLKFMVYLQKENIIDESGMPKERFSAEFPKEGPSILRIQQVVRGDSAAYFCASSPTPGGDTQYFGPGTRLTVL.

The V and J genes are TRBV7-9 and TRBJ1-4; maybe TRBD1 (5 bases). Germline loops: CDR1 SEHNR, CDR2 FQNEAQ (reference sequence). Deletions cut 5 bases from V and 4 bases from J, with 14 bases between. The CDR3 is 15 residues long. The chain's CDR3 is CASSPTGRGNEKLFF. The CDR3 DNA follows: TGTGCCAGCAGCCCCACGGGGCGGGGTAATGAAAAACTGTTTTTT.

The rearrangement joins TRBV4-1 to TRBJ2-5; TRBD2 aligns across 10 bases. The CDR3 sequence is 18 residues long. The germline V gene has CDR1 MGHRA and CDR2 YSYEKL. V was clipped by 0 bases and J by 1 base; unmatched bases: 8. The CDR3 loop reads CASSQDPLAGGLQETQYF. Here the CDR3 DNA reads TGCGCCAGCAGCCAAGACCCCTTAGCGGGAGGCCTCCAAGAGACCCAGTACTTC.